This TCR beta chain was observed in a study of T cell repertoires in cytomegalovirus infection. Turning to the study itself: Selected CMV epitopes included recently identified HLA-C-restricted ones as well as well-studied HLA-B-restricted ones. Matching HLA type, along with CMV infection, was indicated by public TCR beta signatures.

Study conclusions and caveats: Using cumulative public TCR beta family frequency, the authors identified those who carried CMV together with the relevant HLA. Within the response measured ex vivo, HLA-C-restricted CMV-specific TCR beta clonotypes were dominant.

TCRdb processed the reads anew with MiXCR; each CDR3 protein has one entry. This sample has approximately 990,000 distinct CDR3 sequences, with under 40% found just once. The length of the CDR3 is 16 residues. The V and J ends lost 3 bases and 0 bases respectively, with 12 bases between them. Germline V gene lookup returns CDR1 KGHDR and CDR2 SFDVKD. Concerning this clonotype itself: Its antigen is not known.

Sequencing used cultured CD8+ T cells from PBMCs, obtained from culture after CMV antigen stimulation. The receptor was isolated from a human donor in good health (CMV status not recorded). Some clones in this sample may be carry-over from other donors' samples. The chain carries TRBV24-1 and TRBJ2-3; D ambiguous. CDR3 in amino acids: CATSDPKGPSTDTQYF. DNA of the CDR3: TGTGCCACCAGTGATCCGAAGGGCCCTAGCACAGATACGCAGTATTTT.